The 22 T cell receptor beta chains below come from one sample, sequenced in a study of shared clonotypes between healthy human individuals. Only in-frame clones appear in the TCRdb table, and some are missing; sequencing was by immunoSEQ multiplex PCR. Among hundreds of thousands of clones, 74% were seen once, and the ten largest hold less than 2%. The sample consisted of memory CD4+ T cells sorted from blood. The subset: CD45RA-negative fraction. The receptors come from a woman aged 30 to 39 in good health.

This chain uses TRBV6-1 with TRBJ2-7; unclear D gene. Germline CDR1 reads MNHNS; CDR2 reads SASEGT. The CDR3 contains 15 residues. V was trimmed by 6 bases and J by 6 bases, leaving 21 bases between them. This CDR3 is CASRIVMAPTSEQYF. DNA of the CDR3: TGTGCCAGCAGGATCGTGATGGCCCCGACGTCCGAGCAGTACTTC.

This clone was detected only a few times. The rearrangement links TRBV15 to TRBJ1-1; D is possibly TRBD1 (5 bases). Germline lookup yields CDR1 LNHNV and CDR2 YYDKDF (reference sequence). The CDR3 has 14 amino acids. Trimming took 4 bases from V and 1 from J, leaving 10 bases between them. The CDR3 reads CATSTGISNTEAFF. DNA for the CDR3: TGTGCCACCAGCACAGGGATTTCGAACACTGAAGCTTTCTTT. The full variable domain, rest sourced from reference TRBV15 and TRBJ1-1, is DAMVIQNPRYQVTQFGKPVTLSCSQTLNHNVMYWYQQKSSQAPKLLFHYYDKDFNNEADTPDNFQSRRPNTSFCFLDIRSPGLGDTAMYLCATSTGISNTEAFFGQGTRLTVV.

The V gene is TRBV5-6, the J gene TRBJ2-3; D call uncertain. V shed 1 base and J shed 3 bases, with 3 bases lying between them. Germline V gene data show CDR1 as SGHDT and CDR2 as YYEEEE. CDR3 size: 12 residues. CDR3: CASSLLTDTQYF. In DNA, the CDR3 is TGTGCCAGCAGCTTGTTAACAGATACGCAGTATTTT.

This clone was detected a few times. The chain has TRBV30 and TRBJ1-1; TRBD1 aligns across 7 bases. This CDR3 region has 15 residues. Germline CDR1 is GTSNPN and CDR2 is SVGIG (reference sequence). Trimming at V came to 4 bases and at J to 1 base, leaving 9 bases not matched to a gene. This chain's CDR3 is CAWTYRGGRNTEAFF. CDR3 DNA sequence: TGTGCCTGGACTTACAGGGGAGGGAGGAACACTGAAGCTTTCTTT.

This clone showed up just a few times. The chain is built from TRBV5-1 and TRBJ2-3, with D perhaps matching TRBD2 (6 bases). This CDR3 is built from 16 residues. The V end lost 0 bases, the J end lost 4 bases, and 15 bases lay between the germline ends. The germline V gene has CDR1 SGHRS and CDR2 YFSETQ. The CDR3 loop is CASSLVPGVGSDTQYF. The CDR3, as DNA: TGCGCCAGCAGCTTGGTACCGGGAGTCGGGTCAGATACGCAGTATTTT.

V and J are TRBV9 and TRBJ1-3, with 10 bases matching TRBD1. Trimming cost V 3 bases and J 10 bases; bases outside gene matches: 10. The length of the CDR3 is 15 residues. Germline-derived CDR1 and CDR2 are SGDLS and YYNGEE. As DNA, the CDR3 is TGTGCCAGCAGCGCCCGGGACAGGGGCGAGTGGACCATATATTTT. As protein: CASSARDRGEWTIYF.

This chain joins TRBV5-1 and TRBJ2-5, with TRBD2 identical over 7 bases. The CDR3 runs 15 residues. Trimming took 3 bases from V and 5 from J; bases not matched to a gene: 10. CDR1 is SGHRS and CDR2 is YFSETQ in the germline V gene. CDR3 sequence: CASSSRGAGEETQYF. As DNA, the CDR3 is TGCGCCAGCAGCTCCCGGGGTGCGGGAGAGGAGACCCAGTACTTC.

This chain joins TRBV19 and TRBJ2-7; possibly TRBD1 for D (6 bases). The CDR3 is 14 amino acids. V lost 6 bases and J lost 3, with 15 bases in between. The germline gives CDR1 LNHDA, CDR2 SQIVND (reference sequence). The CDR3 is CASRDPGRGYEQYF. The CDR3 bases are TGTGCCAGTAGGGATCCGGGCAGGGGCTACGAGCAGTACTTC.

In its sample, this clone was seen once. The rearrangement uses TRBV20-1 and TRBJ2-1, with D perhaps matching TRBD2 (6 bases). The CDR3 spans 10 residues. In germline, CDR1 is DFQATT, CDR2 SNEGSKA (reference sequence). The V end lost 1 base, the J end lost 15 bases, and 10 bases lay between the germline ends. The CDR3 DNA sequence: TGCAGTGCTAGAGCGGGGGAGGCGTTCTTC. Its protein is CSARAGEAFF.

This clone was observed at least ten times. This CDR3 is also generated by other DNA sequences in the sample. The rearrangement joins TRBV19 to TRBJ2-1, with a weak D call TRBD2 (6 bases). This CDR3 comprises 15 residues. Between the trimmed V and J ends, which lost 5 bases and 0 bases, there was a span of 11 bases. Germline CDR1 is LNHDA and CDR2 is SQIVND (reference sequence). CDR3 DNA sequence: TGTGCCAGTAGTCGCCGGGAGAGCTCCTACAATGAGCAGTTCTTC. Translated: CASSRRESSYNEQFF.

There are a few counts of this clone. This chain links TRBV7-6 with TRBJ2-2; 10 bases align to TRBD2. CDR3 length: 17 amino acids. J was trimmed by 3 bases and V by 1 base; bases with no gene match: 5. The germline V gene has CDR1 SGHVS and CDR2 FNYEAQ. CDR3 residues: CASSLGFSGRDTGELFF. For the CDR3, the DNA is TGTGCCAGCAGCTTAGGGTTCAGCGGGAGGGACACCGGGGAGCTGTTTTTT.

The rearrangement uses TRBV9 and TRBJ2-7, with D tentatively TRBD2 (6 bases). The CDR3 covers 16 residues. The V gene's germline CDR1 is SGDLS and CDR2 YYNGEE. V was pared by 2 bases and J by 6 bases, with 21 bases between. As DNA, the CDR3 is TGTGCCAGCAGCGTTCGGGGGATTGAGGGTCGTGGCGAGCAGTACTTC. This encodes CASSVRGIEGRGEQYF.

This CDR3 reads CASSLALRGDYGYTF. The CDR3 coding sequence is TGTGCCAGCAGCTTGGCACTCAGGGGGGACTATGGCTACACCTTC. The chain recombines TRBV5-8 with TRBJ1-2, with TRBD1 identical over 7 bases. This CDR3 has 15 residues. The ends lost 0 bases at V and 3 bases at J; junction bases unmatched: 5. In germline, CDR1 is SGHTS, CDR2 YDEGEE.

The chain employs TRBV7-6 and TRBJ1-4; D perhaps matches TRBD1 (6 bases). V was clipped by 6 bases and J by 5 bases, with 13 bases between them. The CDR3 is 14 residues long. Germline-derived CDR1 and CDR2 are SGHVS and FNYEAQ. The CDR3 DNA reads as TGTGCCAGCAGACCCGGACAGCGAAATGAAAAACTGTTTTTT. Encoded protein: CASRPGQRNEKLFF.

The chain couples TRBV6-5 to TRBJ2-1, with 8 bases identical to TRBD2. This CDR3 has 15 amino acids. Germline lookup yields CDR1 MNHEY and CDR2 SVGAGI. V shed 4 bases and J 7 bases; nucleotides not matched to a gene: 9. The CDR3 DNA is TGTGCCAGCAGTTTCCAGGGTAGCGGGATGAATGAGCAGTTCTTC. Its translation is CASSFQGSGMNEQFF.

The chain uses TRBV11-2 and TRBJ2-2, with 8 nucleotides matching TRBD1. V lost 2 bases to trimming and J lost 7 bases; unmatched junction nucleotides: 3. From germline, CDR1 is SGHAT and CDR2 FQNNGV. This CDR3 is 14 amino acids long. The CDR3 bases are TGTGCCAGCAGCTTACAGGGGGCGATCGGGGAGCTGTTTTTT. This translates into CASSLQGAIGELFF.

The rearrangement uses TRBV18 and TRBJ2-3; D not certain. Per germline, CDR1 KGHSH and CDR2 LQKENI. The V end was cut by 4 bases, the J end by 2 bases, with 1 base between. This CDR3 spans 11 amino acids. CDR3 in DNA: TGTGCCAGCTCACACACAGATACGCAGTATTTT. It encodes CASSHTDTQYF.

The chain uses TRBV7-8 and TRBJ2-4, with 9 bases that match TRBD1. The trim removed 1 base at V and 6 bases at J, leaving 4 bases unmatched. This CDR3 is built from 15 residues. CDR1 and CDR2 from the germline V gene are SGHVS and FQNEAQ. The CDR3 sequence: CASSLEETGGNIQYF. As DNA, the CDR3 is TGTGCCAGCAGCTTAGAGGAGACAGGGGGAAACATTCAGTACTTC. Full variable domain (missing parts from reference TRBV7-8 and TRBJ2-4): GAGVSQSPRYKVAKRGQDVALRCDPISGHVSLFWYQQALGQGPEFLTYFQNEAQLDKSGLPSDRFFAERPEGSVSTLKIQRTQQEDSAVYLCASSLEETGGNIQYFGAGTRLSVL.

This clone is a singleton in its sample. This chain links TRBV4-1 with TRBJ1-5, with 7 bases matching TRBD1. Per germline, CDR1 MGHRA and CDR2 YSYEKL. The CDR3 is 15 residues long. Germline trimming cut 3 bases from V and 3 bases from J; bases unmatched to any gene: 5. The CDR3 sequence is CASSQGQSDNQPQHF. CDR3 DNA sequence: TGCGCCAGCAGCCAGGGACAGTCGGACAATCAGCCCCAGCATTTT.

This sequence joins TRBV29-1 and TRBJ2-7, with 7 positions matching TRBD1. The germline gives CDR1 SQVTM, CDR2 ANQGSEA. CDR3 length: 12 amino acids. The ends lost 3 bases at V and 4 bases at J; junction bases unmatched: 3. In DNA, the CDR3 is TGCAGCGTTGAGACAGGGACGTACGAGCAGTACTTC. Protein: CSVETGTYEQYF.

The sample holds a few counts of this clone. This chain joins TRBV4-2 and TRBJ1-5, with TRBD1 identical over 7 bases. V lost 2 bases to trimming and J lost 7 bases; unmatched junction nucleotides: 8. Germline CDR1 reads LGHNA; CDR2 reads YNFKEQ. This CDR3 has 15 residues. The CDR3 is CASSQTDRDVQPQHF. The CDR3 region has the DNA TGTGCCAGCAGCCAAACTGACAGGGACGTACAGCCCCAGCATTTT.

This clone was recorded many times. The chain couples TRBV6-5 to TRBJ2-7; D is uncertain. Trimming pared 2 bases from V and 2 bases from J, leaving 7 bases between. Germline loops: CDR1 MNHEY, CDR2 SVGAGI. This CDR3 contains 13 residues. The DNA of the CDR3 is TGTGCCAGCAGTTACGGGGTCACCTACGAGCAGTACTTC. It is translated as CASSYGVTYEQYF.